This paragraph reports one T cell receptor (beta chain). V lost 4 bases and J 0 bases, leaving 9 bases between the germline ends. This CDR3 region has 14 residues. Per germline, CDR1 LGHDT and CDR2 YNNKEL (reference sequence). The data stem from a study of T cell responses to AZD1222 COVID-19 vaccine. Profiled with immunoSEQ multiplex PCR; TCRdb holds only in-frame clones, not every one. This table has 150,000 or so clones, 93% appearing once. Specimen: peripheral blood, collected on day 0 of AZD1222 vaccination. The J gene is TRBJ1-2, the V gene TRBV3-1 (or the pseudogene TRBV3-2), with unresolved D. The receptor was derived from an adult in good health. CDR3 in DNA: TGTGCCAGCAGCCCTCGACCGACTAACTATGGCTACACCTTC. Its protein is CASSPRPTNYGYTF.